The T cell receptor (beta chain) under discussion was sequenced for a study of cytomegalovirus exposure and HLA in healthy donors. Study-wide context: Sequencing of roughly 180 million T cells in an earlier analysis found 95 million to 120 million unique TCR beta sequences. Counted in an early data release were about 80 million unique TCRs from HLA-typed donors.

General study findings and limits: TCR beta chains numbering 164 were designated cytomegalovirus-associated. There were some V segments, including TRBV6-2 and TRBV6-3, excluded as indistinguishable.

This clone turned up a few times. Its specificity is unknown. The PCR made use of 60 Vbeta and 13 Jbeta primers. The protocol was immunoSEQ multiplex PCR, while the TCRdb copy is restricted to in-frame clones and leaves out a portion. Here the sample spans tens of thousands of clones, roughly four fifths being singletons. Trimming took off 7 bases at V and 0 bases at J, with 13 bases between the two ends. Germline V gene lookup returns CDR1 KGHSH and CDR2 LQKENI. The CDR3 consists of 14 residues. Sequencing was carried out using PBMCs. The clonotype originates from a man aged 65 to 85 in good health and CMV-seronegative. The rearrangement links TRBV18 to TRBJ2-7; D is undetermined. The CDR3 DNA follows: TGTGCCAGCTTCGAGGATCAGAGCTCCTACGAGCAGTACTTC. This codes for CASFEDQSSYEQYF. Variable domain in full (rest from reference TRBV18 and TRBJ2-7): NAGVMQNPRHLVRRRGQEARLRCSPMKGHSHVYWYRQLPEEGLKFMVYLQKENIIDESGMPKERFSAEFPKEGPSILRIQQVVRGDSAAYFCASFEDQSSYEQYFGPGTRLTVT.